The subject of this entry is one T cell receptor (beta chain). Its antigen is as yet unknown. These data belong to a study of T-cell memory formation after mild COVID-19. TCRdb processed the 5' RACE reads anew with MiXCR; each CDR3 protein has one entry. The table has 110,000 or so distinct CDR3 sequences, 22% seen once. This CDR3 region has 16 residues. The trim removed 1 base at V and 3 bases at J, leaving 6 bases unmatched. CDR1 and CDR2 (germline): SGHVS, FQNEAQ. Points from the study as a whole: Proof of SARS-CoV-2 specificity was absent for the second-wave clones that crested on day 37.

The chain carries TRBV7-8 and TRBJ1-5; 7 nucleotides align to TRBD1. This receptor was taken from a man in his late teens or twenties who had mild COVID-19 (a few samples of this study predate the infection). Cell type and time point are not known. The sequencing input was PBMCs or a T cell subset sorted from them (not recorded which). CDR3 nucleotide sequence: TGTGCCAGCAGCTTAGGAACAGGGACAGACAATCAGCCCCAGCATTTT. This sequence encodes CASSLGTGTDNQPQHF.